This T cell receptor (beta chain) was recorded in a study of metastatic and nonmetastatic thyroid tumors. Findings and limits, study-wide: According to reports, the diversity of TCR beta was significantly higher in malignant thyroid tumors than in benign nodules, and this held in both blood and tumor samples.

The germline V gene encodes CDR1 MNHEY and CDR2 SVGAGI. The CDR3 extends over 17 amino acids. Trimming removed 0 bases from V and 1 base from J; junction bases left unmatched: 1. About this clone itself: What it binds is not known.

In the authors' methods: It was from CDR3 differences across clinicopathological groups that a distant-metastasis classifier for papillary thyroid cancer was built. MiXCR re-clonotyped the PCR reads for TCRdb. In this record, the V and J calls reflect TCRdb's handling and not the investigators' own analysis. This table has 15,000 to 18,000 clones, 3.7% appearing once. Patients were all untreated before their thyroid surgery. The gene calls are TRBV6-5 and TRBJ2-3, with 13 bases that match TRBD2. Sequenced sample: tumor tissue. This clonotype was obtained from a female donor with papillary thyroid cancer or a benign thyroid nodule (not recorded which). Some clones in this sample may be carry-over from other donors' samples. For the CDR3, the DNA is TGTGCCAGCAGTTACTCAGGACTAGCGGGGGGCACAGATACGCAGTATTTT. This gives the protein CASSYSGLAGGTDTQYF.